This is a list of T cell receptor beta chains from one sample in a study of T cell responses to AZD1222 COVID-19 vaccine. Profiled with immunoSEQ multiplex PCR; TCRdb holds only in-frame clones, not every one. Here the sample spans some 110,000 clones, roughly 92% being singletons. The sample here was peripheral blood, taken 28 days after the second AZD1222 dose. The receptors originated from an adult who received the AZD1222 COVID-19 vaccine. Both conserved end residues are part of each CDR3. The D gene is left open where the match is weak. Clone size is given for some rows only: seen once, a few or many times, or a class if the clone is expanded.

d_call	clone_size	v_call	j_call	cdr3_nt	cdr3_aa
-	-	TRBV27	TRBJ1-5	TGTGCCAGCAGTCGCCGGGGACGGCTTAATCAGCCCCAGCATTTT	CASSRRGRLNQPQHF
TRBD1	-	TRBV28	TRBJ1-1	TGTGCCAGCAGCTCCGGGACAGGGATTATGAACACTGAAGCTTTCTTT	CASSSGTGIMNTEAFF
-	-	TRBV27	TRBJ1-2	TGTGCCAGCAGGGAGTCTAACTATGGCTACACCTTC	CASRESNYGYTF
-	-	TRBV27	TRBJ1-1	TGTGCCAGCAGTCCCATTACAGGGATGAACACTGAAGCTTTCTTT	CASSPITGMNTEAFF
TRBD1	-	TRBV18	TRBJ2-1	TGTGCCAGCTCACCTCCCTGGTTGGGGACAGGGGTCAATGAGCAGTTCTTC	CASSPPWLGTGVNEQFF
TRBD2	-	TRBV2	TRBJ2-2	TGTGCCAGCAATGACCTACTAGCGGGAGCCATCACCGGGGAGCTGTTTTTT	CASNDLLAGAITGELFF
-	-	TRBV6-4	TRBJ2-1	TGTGCCAGCAGTGACATCGGGGCGGGCTCCTACAATGAGCAGTTCTTC	CASSDIGAGSYNEQFF
-	-	TRBV6-5	TRBJ2-3	TGTGCCAGCAGTTACTGGCACAGCACAGATACGCAGTATTTT	CASSYWHSTDTQYF
-	-	TRBV5-4	TRBJ1-6	TGTGCCAGCAGCGGGGGACACCGTGATAATTCACCCCTCCACTTT	CASSGGHRDNSPLHF
-	-	TRBV6-1	TRBJ2-3	TGTGCCAGCAGTGAAGGTCGTGATACGCAGTATTTT	CASSEGRDTQYF
-	-	TRBV7-9	TRBJ2-7	TGTGCCAGCAGCCCTAGCGCTTACCCCTACGAGCAGTACTTC	CASSPSAYPYEQYF
TRBD2	once	TRBV3-1/TRBV3-2	TRBJ2-7	TGTGCCAGCAGCCTACTAGCGACATCCTCCTACGAGCAGTACTTC	CASSLLATSSYEQYF
-	-	TRBV2	TRBJ2-6	TGTGCCAGCAGTGATATAACTGGGGCCAACGTCCTGACTTTC	CASSDITGANVLTF
-	-	TRBV27	TRBJ2-7	TGTGCCAGCAGTTTAACCTCCACCTACGAGCAGTACTTC	CASSLTSTYEQYF
TRBD2	-	TRBV7-9	TRBJ2-1	TGTGCCAGCACGGCTAGCGGGAGAAATGAGCAGTTCTTC	CASTASGRNEQFF
-	-	TRBV28	TRBJ1-1	TGTGCCAGCAGTAACACTGAAGCTTTCTTT	CASSNTEAFF
-	-	TRBV6-1	TRBJ2-5	TGTGCCAGCAGTGAAATCAGGGTCTCCGAGACCCAGTACTTC	CASSEIRVSETQYF
-	-	TRBV30	TRBJ2-5	TGTGCCTGGAGCACGTACCAAGAGACCCAGTACTTC	CAWSTYQETQYF
-	-	TRBV7-2	TRBJ1-1	TGTGCCAGCAGCCGAACAGAGAACACTGAAGCTTTCTTT	CASSRTENTEAFF
-	few	TRBV7-9	TRBJ1-1	TGTGCCAGCAGCGGACACTACCGGGAGGGGAGGAACACTGAAGCTTTCTTT	CASSGHYREGRNTEAFF
TRBD2	-	TRBV5-6	TRBJ2-3	TGTGCCAGCAGCCCCCGGACTAGCTCACTCACAGATACGCAGTATTTT	CASSPRTSSLTDTQYF
TRBD2	-	TRBV5-1	TRBJ2-5	TGCGCCAGCAGCCCCCTTCCGGGACTAGCGTCGACTGGGACCCAGTACTTC	CASSPLPGLASTGTQYF
TRBD1	-	TRBV28	TRBJ1-2	TGTGCCAGTGAATGGACAGGGGGCGCTTACTATGGCTACACCTTC	CASEWTGGAYYGYTF
-	-	TRBV5-6	TRBJ1-2	TGTGCCAGCAGCTCCCAACCCGACTATGGCTACACCTTC	CASSSQPDYGYTF
-	-	TRBV28	TRBJ1-3	TGTGCCAGCAGTAGGGTTCGGGGGCCCCTCGACACTCTCTCTGGAAACACCATATATTTT	CASSRVRGPLDTLSGNTIYF